The subject of this entry is one T cell receptor (beta chain). Its antigen is unknown. The record originates from a study of cytomegalovirus exposure and HLA in healthy donors. V shed 4 bases and J shed 3 bases, with 13 bases lying between them. CDR3 length: 15 residues. CDR1 is SGDLS and CDR2 is YYNGEE in the germline V gene. Findings of the study overall: Some segments of the V type, notably TRBV6-2 and TRBV6-3, were excluded as indistinguishable. A prior analysis recorded that most TCR beta V segments were productive about 90% or about 30% of the time. When analyzed later, a missense DCLRE1C variant was found to be linked to TCR beta V- and J-gene trimming.

A multiplex PCR was run with 60 Vbeta primers and 13 Jbeta primers. Profiled with immunoSEQ multiplex PCR; TCRdb holds only in-frame clones, not every one. The sample lists some 130,000 clones; roughly 80% were seen once. This receptor was obtained from a woman aged 55-70 years in good health and CMV-seronegative. This chain uses TRBV9 with TRBJ2-2, with D hard to call. The sample comprised PBMCs. This chain's CDR3 is CASSTAAADTGELFF. The CDR3 coding sequence is TGTGCCAGCAGCACCGCGGCCGCTGACACCGGGGAGCTGTTTTTT.